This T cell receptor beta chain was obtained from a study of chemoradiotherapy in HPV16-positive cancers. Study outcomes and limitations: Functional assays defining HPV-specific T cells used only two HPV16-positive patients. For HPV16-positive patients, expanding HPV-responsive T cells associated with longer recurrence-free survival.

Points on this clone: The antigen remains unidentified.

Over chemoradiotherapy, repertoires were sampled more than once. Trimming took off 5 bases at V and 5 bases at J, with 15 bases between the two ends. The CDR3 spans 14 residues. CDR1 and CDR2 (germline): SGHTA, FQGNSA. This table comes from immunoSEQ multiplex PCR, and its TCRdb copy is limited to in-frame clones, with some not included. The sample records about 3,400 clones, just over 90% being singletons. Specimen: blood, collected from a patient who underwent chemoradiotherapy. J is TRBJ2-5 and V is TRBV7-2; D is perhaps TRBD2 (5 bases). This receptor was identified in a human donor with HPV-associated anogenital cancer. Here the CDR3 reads CASSGFGSGETQYF. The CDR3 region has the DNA TGTGCCAGCAGCGGCTTTGGCAGCGGTGAGACCCAGTACTTC.